The next 15 T cell receptor beta chains were all read from a single sample in a study of T cell responses to AZD1222 COVID-19 vaccine. Clones were read by immunoSEQ multiplex PCR, and TCRdb kept only the in-frame ones, dropping some. The table lists over 85,000 clones, 80% to 95% of them singletons, with approximately 8% in the top ten. This sample comprised peripheral blood, obtained on day 0 of AZD1222 vaccination. All receptors come from an adult in good health.

The V and J genes are TRBV29-1 and TRBJ2-5; 9 nucleotides align to TRBD1. This CDR3 has 13 amino acids. Germline assignment: CDR1 SQVTM and CDR2 ANQGSEA. V lost 2 bases to trimming and J lost 4 bases; unmatched junction nucleotides: 2. The CDR3 loop reads CSVERGQGETQYF. The CDR3 region has the DNA TGCAGCGTTGAAAGGGGACAGGGAGAGACCCAGTACTTC.

The chain couples TRBV28 to TRBJ1-5, with 8 bases fitting TRBD1. The CDR3 length is 14 residues. Germline values: CDR1 MDHEN, CDR2 SYDVKM. The trim removed 5 bases at V and 7 bases at J, leaving 7 bases unmatched. The CDR3 loop is CASSIRQGKQPQHF. In nucleotides, the CDR3 is TGTGCCAGCAGTATAAGACAGGGGAAACAGCCCCAGCATTTT.

This chain uses TRBV5-1 with TRBJ1-1; tentatively, D is TRBD1 (6 bases). V lost 4 bases to trimming and J lost 0 bases, with 10 bases between them. Germline loops: CDR1 SGHRS, CDR2 YFSETQ. The CDR3 loop spans 14 amino acids. The CDR3 sequence is CASSRTAMNTEAFF. CDR3 sequence (DNA): TGCGCCAGCAGCCGGACAGCCATGAACACTGAAGCTTTCTTT.

The chain recombines TRBV2 with TRBJ1-1; unclear D gene. V lost 6 bases to trimming and J lost 0 bases, with 14 bases between them. CDR1 and CDR2 (germline): SNHLY, FYNNEI. This CDR3 contains 15 residues. CDR3 sequence: CASRGEAVLNTEAFF. CDR3 DNA sequence: TGTGCCAGCAGGGGCGAGGCGGTTCTGAACACTGAAGCTTTCTTT.

This sequence joins TRBV7-9 and TRBJ2-1, with 7 bases identical to TRBD2. V shed 5 bases, J shed 4 bases, and the junction held 5 bases outside the gene matches. The CDR3 has 14 residues. Germline values: CDR1 SEHNR, CDR2 FQNEAQ (reference sequence). The CDR3 here is CASSPSGGYNEQFF. The CDR3 region has the DNA TGTGCCAGCAGCCCTTCCGGGGGGTACAATGAGCAGTTCTTC.

For this clone: Other DNA sequences in this specimen translate into the identical CDR3. The chain is built from TRBV5-1 and TRBJ2-7; 10 bases are a match to TRBD2. The V segment lost 3 bases and the J segment 2 bases; nucleotides outside the gene matches: 2. The CDR3 totals 14 residues. Germline V gives CDR1 SGHRS, CDR2 YFSETQ. The CDR3 nucleotides read TGCGCCAGCAGCTCCAGCGGGGGGGCCTACGAGCAGTACTTC. This encodes CASSSSGGAYEQYF.

The V call is TRBV20-1, the J call TRBJ2-7, with D possibly being TRBD1 (6 bases). Germline V gene lookup returns CDR1 DFQATT and CDR2 SNEGSKA (reference sequence). The V gene lost 2 bases and the J gene lost 4 bases, with 6 bases spanning the gap. This CDR3 region has 11 residues. This CDR3 reads CSARQGYEQYF. Here the CDR3 DNA reads TGCAGTGCTAGACAGGGGTACGAGCAGTACTTC.

This sequence joins TRBV30 and TRBJ1-5; TRBD1 is a possible D gene (6 bases). CDR1 is GTSNPN, CDR2 SVGIG, per germline (reference sequence). V lost 5 bases and J lost 6, with 17 bases in between. CDR3 length equals 14 residues. The CDR3 protein is CAWGPGQGSQPQHF. The CDR3 nucleotides read TGTGCCTGGGGTCCCGGGCAGGGGAGTCAGCCCCAGCATTTT.

The chain recombines TRBV4-1 with TRBJ1-2, with a weak D call TRBD1 (6 bases). CDR3 length: 16 amino acids. Trimming shortened V by 0 bases and J by 5 bases, and 16 bases separated the two germline ends. The germline gives CDR1 MGHRA, CDR2 YSYEKL. The CDR3 loop is CASSQDVQGEEYGYTF. CDR3 DNA sequence: TGCGCCAGCAGCCAAGATGTACAGGGAGAAGAGTATGGCTACACCTTC.

The rearrangement joins TRBV5-1 to TRBJ1-1, with no clear D. CDR3 length equals 12 residues. Germline V gene data show CDR1 as SGHRS and CDR2 as YFSETQ. The ends were cut back, 2 bases at V and 7 bases at J, with 9 bases in the middle. The DNA for the CDR3 is TGCGCCAGCAGCTTACAAGGGATTGAAGCTTTCTTT. Protein product: CASSLQGIEAFF.

The chain combines TRBV3-1 (or the pseudogene TRBV3-2) with TRBJ1-1; no clear D. CDR3 size: 14 residues. CDR1 LGHDT and CDR2 YNNKEL come from the germline V gene (reference sequence). With 1 base removed from V and 1 base from J, the gap between germline ends came to 7 bases. CDR3 nucleotides: TGTGCCAGCAGCCAAGGGGCTAAGAACACTGAAGCTTTCTTT. Encoded protein: CASSQGAKNTEAFF.

In DNA form, the CDR3 reads TGTGCCAGCTCACCTAGTAAGACTAAGAACACTGAAGCTTTCTTT. Translation gives CASSPSKTKNTEAFF. The chain joins TRBV18 to TRBJ1-1; no firm D call. Germline CDR1 KGHSH, CDR2 LQKENI. This CDR3 comprises 15 residues. V was cut by 3 bases and J by 1 base, with 12 bases left in between. The full variable domain, with the rest looked up from reference TRBV18 and TRBJ1-1, is NAGVMQNPRHLVRRRGQEARLRCSPMKGHSHVYWYRQLPEEGLKFMVYLQKENIIDESGMPKERFSAEFPKEGPSILRIQQVVRGDSAAYFCASSPSKTKNTEAFFGQGTRLTVV.

The CDR3 nucleotides are TGTGCTAGTGCACCGATGGGTGGAAATTACAATGAGCAGTTCTTC. Protein: CASAPMGGNYNEQFF. The V and J genes are TRBV12-5 and TRBJ2-1; unclear D gene. CDR1 and CDR2 (germline): LGHNT, FRNRAP. V was shortened by 7 bases and J by 4 bases, with 17 bases between the two germline ends. This CDR3 has 15 residues.

The chain joins TRBV6-1 to TRBJ1-6; D unclear. Between the trimmed V and J ends, which lost 3 bases and 0 bases, there was a span of 12 bases. The CDR3 spans 17 residues. The germline V gene has CDR1 MNHNS and CDR2 SASEGT. In nucleotides, the CDR3 is TGTGCCAGCAGTGACGGCAGGTTTAGCTCCTATAATTCACCCCTCCACTTT. This translates into CASSDGRFSSYNSPLHF.

The chain employs TRBV2 and TRBJ1-4; D is unresolved. Germline CDR1 and CDR2: SNHLY and FYNNEI. The V gene lost 0 bases and the J gene lost 5 bases, with 7 bases spanning the gap. The CDR3 loop spans 14 amino acids. The CDR3 here is CASSEAGRNEKLFF. The CDR3 nucleotides are TGTGCCAGCAGTGAAGCAGGGCGAAATGAAAAACTGTTTTTT.